This TCR beta chain was identified in a study of blood T cell repertoires in COVID-19. Study-wide background: Nucleic acid was either cDNA or gDNA, and it came from T cells, B-cell-depleted T cells, or PBMCs.

J was trimmed by 3 bases and V by 3 bases; bases with no gene match: 5. Germline CDR1 is MGHDK and CDR2 is SYGVNS. The CDR3 is 15 amino acids. In the original workflow: Nucleated cell number was recorded as an estimate derived from reference gene primer amplification. Assay used: immunoSEQ multiplex PCR; TCRdb lists only in-frame clones, some missing. That table gives V, J and clone size, and the DNA gave D and trimming. The table lists 200,000 to 300,000 clones, 80% to 90% of them singletons. This chain links TRBV25-1 with TRBJ1-2; 9 bases align to TRBD1. This receptor was taken from a woman in her thirties or forties with acute or convalescent COVID-19. Specimen: peripheral blood. As DNA, the CDR3 is TGTGCCAGCAGTGAGAGGACAGGGGCTGACTATGGCTACACCTTC. It codes for CASSERTGADYGYTF.